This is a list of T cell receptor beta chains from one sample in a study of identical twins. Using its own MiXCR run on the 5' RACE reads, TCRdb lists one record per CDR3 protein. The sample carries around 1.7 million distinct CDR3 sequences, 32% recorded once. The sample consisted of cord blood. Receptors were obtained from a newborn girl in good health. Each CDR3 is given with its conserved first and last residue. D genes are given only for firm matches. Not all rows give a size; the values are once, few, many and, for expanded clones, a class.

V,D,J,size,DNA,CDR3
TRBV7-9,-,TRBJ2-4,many,TGTGCCAGCAGCCTAGGAGCGGAAAACATTCAGTACTTC,CASSLGAENIQYF
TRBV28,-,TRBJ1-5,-,TGTGCCAGCAGTTCCCCAATGCCGGGGGCCAATCAGCCCCAGCATTTT,CASSSPMPGANQPQHF
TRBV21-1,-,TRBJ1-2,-,TGTGCCAGCAGCAAAGTAGACAAACGGCACTATGGCTACACCTTC,CASSKVDKRHYGYTF
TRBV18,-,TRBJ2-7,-,TGTGCCAGCTCACCACCCAGAGGAAGGGTGGTCTACGAGCAGTACTTC,CASSPPRGRVVYEQYF
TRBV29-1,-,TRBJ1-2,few,TGCAGCGTTGGTGGGACAAGCAACTATGGCTACACCTTC,CSVGGTSNYGYTF
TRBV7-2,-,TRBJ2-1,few,TGTGCCAGCAGCTTACTCCTGGGACGACTTCAAAATGAGCAGTTCTTC,CASSLLLGRLQNEQFF
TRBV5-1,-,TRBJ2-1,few,TGCGCCAGCAGCTTAATCTTAGCCGGGAGTTCCTACAATGAGCAGTTCTTC,CASSLILAGSSYNEQFF
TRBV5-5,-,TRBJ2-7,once,TGTGCCCCCCCGGGACACTGTAGGTCCAGCTCCAGGTGCGAGCAGTACTTC,CAPPGHCRSSSRCEQYF
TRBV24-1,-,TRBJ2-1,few,TGTGCCACCAGTGATTTTAGACGGAGGCAGTTCTTC,CATSDFRRRQFF
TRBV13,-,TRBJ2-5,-,TGTGCCAGCAGCTGGGACCGCCTGCAAGAGACCCCGTACTTC,CASSWDRLQETPYF
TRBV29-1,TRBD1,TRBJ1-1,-,TGCAGCGCAGCGGACAGGAGGAACACTGAAGCTTTCTTT,CSAADRRNTEAFF
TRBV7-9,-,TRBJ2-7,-,TGTGCCAGCCGAGGGCTTTCCTACAATGAGCAGTACTTC,CASRGLSYNEQYF
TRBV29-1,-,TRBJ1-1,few,TGCAGCGTTGAAGAGGCTGGGGGGGCTAGGTCGGCTTTCTTT,CSVEEAGGARSAFF
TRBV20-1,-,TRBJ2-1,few,TGCAGTGCTGTCCGACCTATATCCTACAATGAGCAGTTCTTC,CSAVRPISYNEQFF
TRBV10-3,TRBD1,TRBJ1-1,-,TGTGCCATCAGTGTCCTAGAGGGGGCGGGAAACACTGAAGCTTTCTTT,CAISVLEGAGNTEAFF
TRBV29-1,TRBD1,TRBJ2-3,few,TGCAGCGTTGTCCGACAGGGTATGGGGCAGTATTTT,CSVVRQGMGQYF
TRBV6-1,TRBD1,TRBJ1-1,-,TGTGCCAGCACCTGGACAGGGGGTAGTGAAGCTTTCTTT,CASTWTGGSEAFF
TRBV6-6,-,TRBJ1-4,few,TGTGCCAGCAGTTACTCGATCGCTTCCGGGACGAGGGAAAAACTGTTTTTT,CASSYSIASGTREKLFF
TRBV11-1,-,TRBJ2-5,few,TGTGCCAGCAGCTTGCGGCTCGGAGTGGCTCCTCAAGAGACCCAGTACTTC,CASSLRLGVAPQETQYF
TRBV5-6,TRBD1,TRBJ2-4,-,TGTGCCAGCAGCCATATGACAGGGGCCAAAAACATTCAGTACTTC,CASSHMTGAKNIQYF
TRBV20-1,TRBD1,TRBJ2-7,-,TGCAGTGCTATCGGACAGGCCCACGAGCAGTACTTC,CSAIGQAHEQYF
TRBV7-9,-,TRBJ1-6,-,TGTGCCAGCAGACAAGAACCGGATTCACCCCTCCACTTT,CASRQEPDSPLHF
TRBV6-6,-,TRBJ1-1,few,TGTGCCAGCAGTTATTTGCTCGGGAACACTGAAGCTTTCTTT,CASSYLLGNTEAFF
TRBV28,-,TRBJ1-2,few,TGTGCCAGCAGTTTAGACAGGAGGGTCTATGGCTACACCTTC,CASSLDRRVYGYTF
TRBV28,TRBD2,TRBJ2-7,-,TGTGCCAGCACGAGCGGGGGCCTCGGAATCGAGCAGTACTTC,CASTSGGLGIEQYF
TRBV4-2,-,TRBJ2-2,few,TGTGCCAGCAGCCAAGAAGGGCACACCGGGGAGCTGTTTTTT,CASSQEGHTGELFF
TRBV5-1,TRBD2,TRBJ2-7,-,TGCGCCAGCAGGATCTCTTCGGGACTAGCGGGAACAGGGTACGAGCAGTACTTC,CASRISSGLAGTGYEQYF
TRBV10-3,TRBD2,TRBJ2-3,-,TGTGCCATCAGCCAGCGGGAAAACACAGATACGCAGTATTTT,CAISQRENTDTQYF
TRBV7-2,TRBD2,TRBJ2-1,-,TGTGCCAGCAGCTTGGGGACTAGCGGGAGGGTGTGGCAGTTCTTC,CASSLGTSGRVWQFF
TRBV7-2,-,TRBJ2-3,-,TGTGCCAGCAGCTTAGGTAGTCCTCCATCAGATACGCAGTATTTT,CASSLGSPPSDTQYF
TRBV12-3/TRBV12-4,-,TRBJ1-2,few,TGTGCCAGCAGTTTACACCTATATGGCTACACCTTC,CASSLHLYGYTF
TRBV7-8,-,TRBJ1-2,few,TGTGCCAGCAGCTTAGTCGACACTTACTATGGCTACACCTTC,CASSLVDTYYGYTF
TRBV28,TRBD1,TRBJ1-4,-,TGTGCCAGCAGTGACGGACAGGGGTGGGGGGAAAAACTGTTTTTT,CASSDGQGWGEKLFF
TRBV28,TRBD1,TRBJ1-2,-,TGTGCCAGCAGTTCACCGGACAGGCGGAAAGAGGATGGCTACACCTTC,CASSSPDRRKEDGYTF
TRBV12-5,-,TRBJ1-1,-,TGTGCTAGTGGTTTGTTCGGCGGGGGGCGGAACACTGAAGCTTTCTTT,CASGLFGGGRNTEAFF
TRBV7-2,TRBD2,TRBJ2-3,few,TGTGCCAGCAGCTGGAGCGGGGGAGGCACAGATACGCAGTATTTT,CASSWSGGGTDTQYF
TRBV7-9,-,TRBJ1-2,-,TGTGCCAGCAGCTTGAGGGCGCGCGGCTACACCTTC,CASSLRARGYTF
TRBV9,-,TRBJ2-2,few,TGTGCCAGCAGCGTAGCTCCAGCGGTGAACACCGGGGAGCTGTTTTTT,CASSVAPAVNTGELFF
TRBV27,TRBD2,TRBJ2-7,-,TGTGCCAGCAGACCACCACCGACTAGCGGGAGCTACGAGCAGTACTTC,CASRPPPTSGSYEQYF
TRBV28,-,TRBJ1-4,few,TGTGCCAGCAGTTCCGGGACAACTAATGAAAAACTGTTTTTT,CASSSGTTNEKLFF
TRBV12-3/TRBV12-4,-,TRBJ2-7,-,TGTGCCAGCAGTTCCTATCCTTCTAGGAGGAATGAGCAGTACTTC,CASSSYPSRRNEQYF
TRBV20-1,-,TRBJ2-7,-,TGCAGTGCTAGAGGGATCTTCTACGAGCAGTACTTC,CSARGIFYEQYF
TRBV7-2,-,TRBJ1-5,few,TGTGCCAGCAGCTTTGAGTTGAGGCAGCCCCAGCATTTT,CASSFELRQPQHF
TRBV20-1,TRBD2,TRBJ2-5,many,TGCAGTGCCCCCCTAGCGGGAAGCTTCCAAGAGACCCAGTACTTC,CSAPLAGSFQETQYF
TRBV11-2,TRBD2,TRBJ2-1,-,TGTGCTAGCAGCCGGACTAGCGGGTTGGATGAGCAGTTCTTC,CASSRTSGLDEQFF